Listed below are T cell receptor beta chains from one sample, sequenced in a study of blood T cells in healthy people across ages. TCRdb passed the 5' RACE reads through MiXCR, listing each CDR3 protein once. The table shows about 780,000 distinct CDR3 sequences, with roughly 46% occurring only once. Sequenced input: blood. These receptors all stem from a man aged 80 or over in good health. Both conserved end residues are part of each CDR3. A D gene is named only where the DNA matches it firmly. Only part of the rows carry a size: once, few, many, or a class if the clone is expanded.

NA | few | TRBJ2-1 | TRBV29-1 | TGCAGCGTACCTGACAGCTACAATGAGCAGTTCTTC | CSVPDSYNEQFF
NA | NA | TRBJ2-1 | TRBV20-1 | TGCAGTGCTAGACAGGGCAATGAGCAGTTCTTC | CSARQGNEQFF
NA | NA | TRBJ1-2 | TRBV12-3/TRBV12-4 | TGCGCCAGCAGTTTTGAGGACCGAGTCGATGGCTACACCTTC | CASSFEDRVDGYTF
TRBD1 | few | TRBJ2-1 | TRBV24-1 | TGTGCCACCAGTGATTTGCGAAGGCAGGGGGTAATCAGTGAGCAGTTCTTC | CATSDLRRQGVISEQFF
NA | NA | TRBJ2-1 | TRBV10-3 | TGTGCCATCAGTCCCAGAATGAGCTCCTACAATGAGCAGTTCTTC | CAISPRMSSYNEQFF
NA | NA | TRBJ2-4 | TRBV29-1 | TGCAGCGTTGATCGGTGGGAGAGAGTCAAAAACATTCAGTACTTC | CSVDRWERVKNIQYF
NA | few | TRBJ2-1 | TRBV20-1 | TGCAGTGCTAACGCAGAAGGGTTCTACAATGAGCAGTTCTTC | CSANAEGFYNEQFF
TRBD1 | NA | TRBJ2-5 | TRBV6-2/TRBV6-3 | TGTGCCAGCAGATCAAACAGGGGGGAGCAGTACTTC | CASRSNRGEQYF
NA | NA | TRBJ2-7 | TRBV7-9 | TGTGCCAGCAGCCCCGCCCCGGGGGCGGCCGAGCAGTACTTC | CASSPAPGAAEQYF
NA | NA | TRBJ2-3 | TRBV10-1 | TGCGCCAGCAGTGAAGCTGTGGACGCCACAGATACGCAGTATTTT | CASSEAVDATDTQYF
TRBD1 | NA | TRBJ2-7 | TRBV28 | TGTGCCAGCGGAAATCCGGGACAGCCCAGGGACGAGCAGTACTTC | CASGNPGQPRDEQYF
NA | few | TRBJ2-1 | TRBV29-1 | TGCAGCGTTCGTTGGGAGTCCTACAATGAGCAGTTCTTC | CSVRWESYNEQFF
NA | once | TRBJ2-1 | TRBV24-1 | TGTGCCACCAGTGATTCCGACCTCCTATACAATGAGCAGTTCTTC | CATSDSDLLYNEQFF
NA | many | TRBJ2-5 | TRBV5-1 | TGTGCCAGCAGCTTAGGAAGGCTCGGGGAGACCCAGTACTTC | CASSLGRLGETQYF
TRBD2 | NA | TRBJ2-5 | TRBV3-1 | TGTGCCAGCACCCTCGAAGTGACTAGCGGGACGGAGACCCAGTACTTC | CASTLEVTSGTETQYF
NA | few | TRBJ1-5 | TRBV6-2/TRBV6-3 | TGTGCCAGCAGTCCCAAAGGGGGGGGAGTGGGCAATCAGCCCCAGCATTTT | CASSPKGGGVGNQPQHF
TRBD2 | NA | TRBJ2-2 | TRBV6-2/TRBV6-3 | TGTGCCAGCACTCGTCTAGCGGGAGTAAGCACCGGGGAGCTGTTTTTT | CASTRLAGVSTGELFF
NA | many | TRBJ2-5 | TRBV20-1 | TGCAGTGCTCTCAGGACGGCCCTGCAAGAGACCCAGTACTTC | CSALRTALQETQYF
NA | NA | TRBJ2-6 | TRBV7-9 | TGTGCCAGCAGCTCCCCGACTACGACCTCTGGGGCCAACGTCCTGACTTTC | CASSSPTTTSGANVLTF
NA | few | TRBJ2-3 | TRBV7-3 | TGTGCCAGCAGCTTAAGTCAGCGGAGGGGGGATACGCAGTATTTT | CASSLSQRRGDTQYF
NA | NA | TRBJ2-1 | TRBV4-3 | TGCGCCAGCAGCCCCGAGGGGGGTACGGGTTACAATGAGCAGTTCTTC | CASSPEGGTGYNEQFF
NA | NA | TRBJ2-7 | TRBV9 | TGTGCCAGCAGCCCAACAATCGGGGGAGCGTACGAGCAGTACTTC | CASSPTIGGAYEQYF
NA | NA | TRBJ2-3 | TRBV6-6 | TGTGCCAGCAGCCACAAGGCAGATACGCAGTATTTT | CASSHKADTQYF
NA | few | TRBJ2-5 | TRBV21-1 | TGTGCCAGCAGCAAAGTTCCACAACCTTGGGTGGAGCAGTACTTC | CASSKVPQPWVEQYF
TRBD1 | NA | TRBJ1-2 | TRBV27 | TGTGCCAGCAGTCCTGCCTCAATTAGTACAGGGGGCAGGAGCTACACCTTC | CASSPASISTGGRSYTF
TRBD1 | NA | TRBJ2-7 | TRBV6-2/TRBV6-3 | TGTGCCAGCAGTGACGACAGGGTGGGCGAGCAGTACTTC | CASSDDRVGEQYF
TRBD2 | many | TRBJ2-3 | TRBV10-3 | TGTGCCATCAGTCAGAGTGGGGGACTAGCTAAAAGCACAGATACGCAGTATTTT | CAISQSGGLAKSTDTQYF
TRBD2 | NA | TRBJ2-7 | TRBV20-1 | TGCAGTGCTAGAGGCCGCGGGGGTAGCGGAACATACAATGAGCAGTACTTC | CSARGRGGSGTYNEQYF
TRBD2 | few | TRBJ2-3 | TRBV10-3 | TGTGCCATCATGTCTAGCGGGAGCACAGATACGCAGTATTTT | CAIMSSGSTDTQYF
NA | NA | TRBJ2-5 | TRBV3-1 | TGTGCCAGCAGCTCCTCTCTACTAGCACCGCTCGCCGATGAGCAGTACTTC | CASSSSLLAPLADEQYF
NA | NA | TRBJ2-2 | TRBV4-3 | TGCGCCAGCAGACCCGGGACCCCACGATATACCGGGGAGCTGTTTTTT | CASRPGTPRYTGELFF
NA | NA | TRBJ1-1 | TRBV6-5 | TGTGCCAGCAGGGAGACAGAGAACACTGAAGCTTTCTTT | CASRETENTEAFF
TRBD1 | few | TRBJ2-3 | TRBV12-3/TRBV12-4 | TGTGCCAGCAGTGTGACAGGGGTGACAGATACGCAGTATTTT | CASSVTGVTDTQYF
TRBD2 | NA | TRBJ2-1 | TRBV20-1 | TGCAGTGCGGACGCCACTAGCGGACCCTACAATGAGCAGTTCTTC | CSADATSGPYNEQFF
NA | NA | TRBJ2-5 | TRBV25-1 | TGTGCCAGCAGTGAGACTGGGGGCATCGAGACCCAGTACTTC | CASSETGGIETQYF
TRBD1 | few | TRBJ2-4 | TRBV29-1 | TGCAGCGGGGGAGGACAGGGCTTCGGAGACATTCAGTACTTC | CSGGGQGFGDIQYF
NA | many | TRBJ1-2 | TRBV12-3/TRBV12-4 | TGTGCCAGCACCCCATTGGGGGCTAACTATGGCTACACCTTC | CASTPLGANYGYTF
NA | many | TRBJ2-1 | TRBV10-3 | TGTGCCATCAGTCTCCAGAATAATGAGCAGTTCTTC | CAISLQNNEQFF
NA | NA | TRBJ2-1 | TRBV28 | TGTGCCAGCACTCCTCGCCAGCGGGCCGGTGGGCAGCAGTTCTTC | CASTPRQRAGGQQFF
TRBD2 | NA | TRBJ2-1 | TRBV10-3 | TGTGCCATCAGGGGACTAGCTTACAATGAGCAGTTCTTC | CAIRGLAYNEQFF
NA | NA | TRBJ1-4 | TRBV12-3/TRBV12-4 | TGTGCCAGCAGCAATCTAGGGGGGACTAATGAAAAACTGTTTTTT | CASSNLGGTNEKLFF
TRBD2 | many | TRBJ2-1 | TRBV7-3 | TGTGCCAGCAGTTCCGGACTAGCGGGGTACAATGAGCAGTTCTTC | CASSSGLAGYNEQFF
TRBD1 | NA | TRBJ2-1 | TRBV15 | TGTACCACCAGCAGCCCGGGACAGGGGTTCCATGAGCAGTTCTTC | CTTSSPGQGFHEQFF
TRBD2 | NA | TRBJ2-1 | TRBV9 | TGTGCCAGCAGCGTCCTAGCGGGCATCTACAATGAGCAGTTCTTC | CASSVLAGIYNEQFF
TRBD2 | NA | TRBJ2-1 | TRBV20-1 | TGCAGTGCAACCGTAGCGGGGAACAATGAGCAGTTCTTC | CSATVAGNNEQFF
TRBD1 | NA | TRBJ2-1 | TRBV14 | TGTGCCAGCAGCATAGGACAGGCTTCCTACAATGAGCAGTTCTTC | CASSIGQASYNEQFF
TRBD2 | NA | TRBJ2-1 | TRBV29-1 | TGCAGCGTTGAATTATCCCCATTCGCGGGGGGGCTTGTTGGCAATGAGCAGTTCTTC | CSVELSPFAGGLVGNEQFF
TRBD2 | NA | TRBJ2-3 | TRBV9 | TGTGCCAGCAGCGTATTCTCGGGACTAGCGGGAGGGAATACGCAGTATTTT | CASSVFSGLAGGNTQYF
TRBD1 | NA | TRBJ1-2 | TRBV12-3/TRBV12-4 | TGTGCCAGCAGTTTAAGTGGGACAGGGTCTTATGGCTACACCTTC | CASSLSGTGSYGYTF
TRBD2 | few | TRBJ2-3 | TRBV5-4 | TGTGCCAGTAAGCGGGACGGGGATACGCAGTATTTT | CASKRDGDTQYF
TRBD2 | once | TRBJ2-1 | TRBV6-5 | TGTGCCAGCAGTTTCCTTAGGCGGGAGGGGATTTACAATGAGCAGTTCTTC | CASSFLRREGIYNEQFF